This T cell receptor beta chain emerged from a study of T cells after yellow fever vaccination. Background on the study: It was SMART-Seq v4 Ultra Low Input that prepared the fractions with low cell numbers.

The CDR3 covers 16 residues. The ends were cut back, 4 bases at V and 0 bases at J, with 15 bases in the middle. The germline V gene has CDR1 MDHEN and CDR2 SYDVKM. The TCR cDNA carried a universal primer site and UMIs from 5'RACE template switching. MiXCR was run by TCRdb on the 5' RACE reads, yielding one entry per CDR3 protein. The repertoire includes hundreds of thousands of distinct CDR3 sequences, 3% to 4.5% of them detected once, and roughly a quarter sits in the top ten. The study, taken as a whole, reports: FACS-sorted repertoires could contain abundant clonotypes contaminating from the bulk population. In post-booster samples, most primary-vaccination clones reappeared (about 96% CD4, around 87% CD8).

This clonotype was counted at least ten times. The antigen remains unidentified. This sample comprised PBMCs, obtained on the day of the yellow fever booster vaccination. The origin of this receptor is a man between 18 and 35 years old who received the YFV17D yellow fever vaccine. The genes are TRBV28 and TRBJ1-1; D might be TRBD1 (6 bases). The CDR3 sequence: CASSSNRESLNTEAFF. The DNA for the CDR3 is TGTGCCAGCAGTTCCAACAGGGAGAGCTTGAACACTGAAGCTTTCTTT.